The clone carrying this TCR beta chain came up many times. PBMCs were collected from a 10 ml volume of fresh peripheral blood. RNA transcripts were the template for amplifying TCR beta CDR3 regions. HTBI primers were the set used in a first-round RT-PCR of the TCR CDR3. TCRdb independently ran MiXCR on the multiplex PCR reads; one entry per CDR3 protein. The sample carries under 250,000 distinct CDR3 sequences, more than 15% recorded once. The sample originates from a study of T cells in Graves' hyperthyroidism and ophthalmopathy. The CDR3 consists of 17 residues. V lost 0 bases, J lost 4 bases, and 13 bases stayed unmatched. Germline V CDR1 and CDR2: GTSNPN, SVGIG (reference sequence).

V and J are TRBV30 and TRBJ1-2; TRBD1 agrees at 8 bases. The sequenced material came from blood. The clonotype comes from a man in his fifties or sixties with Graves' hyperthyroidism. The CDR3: CAWSVIAGAGGVYGYTF. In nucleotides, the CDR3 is TGTGCCTGGAGTGTAATTGCGGGGGCAGGGGGCGTCTATGGCTACACCTTC. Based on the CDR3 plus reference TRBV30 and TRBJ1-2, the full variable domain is SQTIHQWPATLVQPVGSPLSLECTVEGTSNPNLYWYRQAAGRGLQLLFYSVGIGQISSEVPQNLSASRPQDRQFILSSKKLLLSDSGFYLCAWSVIAGAGGVYGYTFGSGTRLTVV.